This TCR beta chain was observed in a study of quantifying T cell responses using KT2 cells. Study information: Reverse transcription used primers in the TCR alpha and beta constant regions.

The cDNA 3' end received a ligated oligonucleotide with a UMI. The first PCR ran approximately 4 cycles with an equimolar RC1.1 and RC1.2 beta primer mix. TCRdb reprocessed the UMI-ligation and nested PCR reads via MiXCR and lists one record per CDR3 protein. The table records approximately 43,000 distinct CDR3 sequences, about 15% of them present only once. This CDR3 has 16 amino acids. The V segment lost 2 bases and the J segment 0 bases; nucleotides outside the gene matches: 7. Germline assignment: CDR1 SGHAT and CDR2 FQNNGV. The chain carries TRBV11-2 and TRBJ2-7, with 7 positions matching TRBD1. Input material: PBMCs spiked with cells of the T cell clone KT2. The receptor was derived from a human donor. CDR3 sequence reads: CASSLSLRGSSYEQYF. The CDR3 nucleotides read TGTGCCAGCAGCTTATCGCTCAGGGGGAGCTCCTACGAGCAGTACTTC.